Listed below are T cell receptor beta chains from one sample, sequenced in a study of blood T cell repertoires in COVID-19. Data came from immunoSEQ multiplex PCR; TCRdb stores just in-frame clones and leaves some out. This sample has 250,000 to 300,000 clones, with around 90% found just once. Sequencing input: PBMCs or T cells enriched from blood (not recorded which). Receptor source: a woman aged 40 to 50 who had recovered from COVID-19. Each CDR3 is given with its conserved first and last residue. D genes are given only for firm matches. Only some rows state a clone size, as once, few, many or a class for expanded clones.

d_call	clone_size	v_call	j_call	cdr3_nt	cdr3_aa
TRBD1	NA	TRBV5-1	TRBJ2-5	TGCGCCAGCAGCTTATCAGGGGGCCCTCAAGAGACCCAGTACTTC	CASSLSGGPQETQYF
NA	NA	TRBV4-1	TRBJ2-1	TGCGCCAGCAGCCAAACTGAAGTAAGGGGCCAATACAATGAGCAGTTCTTC	CASSQTEVRGQYNEQFF
TRBD2	once	TRBV10-3	TRBJ2-7	TGTGCCATCAGTGAGAACGGGCGGGAGAGGTACGAGCAGTACTTC	CAISENGRERYEQYF
TRBD1	NA	TRBV9	TRBJ1-3	TGTGCCAGCAGCTTTAACCCAGGGGGAAAAGCTGGAAACACCATATATTTT	CASSFNPGGKAGNTIYF
NA	NA	TRBV7-2	TRBJ2-3	TGTGCCAGCAGCTTGGGGGCGGGGGTCGATACGCAGTATTTT	CASSLGAGVDTQYF
NA	NA	TRBV7-2	TRBJ2-7	TGTGCCAGCGGACAGTCGCCGACCTACGAGCAGTACTTC	CASGQSPTYEQYF
TRBD1	once	TRBV19	TRBJ1-6	TGTGCCAGTAGACTGGGACAGGGGAATAATTCACCCCTCCACTTT	CASRLGQGNNSPLHF
TRBD1	NA	TRBV3-1/TRBV3-2	TRBJ1-2	TGTGCCAGCAGCCTAAAGCAGGGGGTTGGCTACACCTTC	CASSLKQGVGYTF
NA	few	TRBV6-5	TRBJ1-1	TGTGCCAGCAGCCGCACCCGGGAAACTGAAGCTTTCTTT	CASSRTRETEAFF
NA	once	TRBV3-1/TRBV3-2	TRBJ1-5	TGTGCCAGCAGCCAAGCAGGGGATCAGCCCCAGCATTTT	CASSQAGDQPQHF
TRBD2	NA	TRBV5-1	TRBJ2-3	TGCGCCAGCAGCATCCTAGCGGGGGGCGCCACAGATACGCAGTATTTT	CASSILAGGATDTQYF
TRBD2	NA	TRBV5-5	TRBJ2-2	TGTGCCAGCAGCTTGGAACTAGCGGGGGTGAACACCGGGGAGCTGTTTTTT	CASSLELAGVNTGELFF
NA	NA	TRBV6-5	TRBJ2-7	TGTGCCAGCAGTTATGGGGGGAAGCAGTACTTC	CASSYGGKQYF
TRBD2	NA	TRBV9	TRBJ2-3	TGTGCCAGCAGCCCCTTAGCGGGAGGTGCAGATACGCAGTATTTT	CASSPLAGGADTQYF
TRBD2	NA	TRBV6-2/TRBV6-3	TRBJ2-1	TGTGCCAGCAGTTACTCGGGGGCGGGAGGGTCCTCTGGCAATGAGCAGTTCTTC	CASSYSGAGGSSGNEQFF
TRBD2	NA	TRBV5-1	TRBJ2-3	TGCGCCAGCAGCTTTAGGGGACTAGCGGGGGCAGATACGCAGTATTTT	CASSFRGLAGADTQYF
NA	NA	TRBV19	TRBJ1-2	TGTGCCAGTGGCGGACAGTACACCTATGGCTACACCTTC	CASGGQYTYGYTF
TRBD1	NA	TRBV6-2/TRBV6-3	TRBJ1-1	TGTGCCAGCAGTTGGACAGGGCAGAACACTGAAGCTTTCTTT	CASSWTGQNTEAFF
NA	NA	TRBV9	TRBJ1-2	TGTGCCAGCAGCGTGCGGGCAGGAATCTATGGCTACACCTTC	CASSVRAGIYGYTF
TRBD2	NA	TRBV4-3	TRBJ2-1	TGCGCCAGCGGGTATAGCGGGAGGAGGTCCTACAATGAGCAGTTCTTC	CASGYSGRRSYNEQFF
NA	NA	TRBV28	TRBJ1-1	TGTGCCAGCATCCCGGCAACAGGGAATACTGAAGCTTTCTTT	CASIPATGNTEAFF
NA	few	TRBV19	TRBJ1-1	TGTGCCAGTAACTCAGGCCTGAACACTGAAGCTTTCTTT	CASNSGLNTEAFF
TRBD1	NA	TRBV19	TRBJ1-5	TGTGCCAGTAGTCAGGGGGCAGGTCAGCCCCAGCATTTT	CASSQGAGQPQHF
TRBD2	NA	TRBV9	TRBJ2-3	TGTGCCAGCAGCGTGGGGAGGGGCGCGGGCACAGATACGCAGTATTTT	CASSVGRGAGTDTQYF
NA	NA	TRBV19	TRBJ1-1	TGTGCCAGTAGTATAGATCACAGGATGAACACTGAAGCTTTCTTT	CASSIDHRMNTEAFF
NA	NA	TRBV4-1	TRBJ1-6	TGCGCCAGCAGCCAAGATCAGGGGATCGGGGATTCACCCCTCCACTTT	CASSQDQGIGDSPLHF
TRBD1	NA	TRBV29-1	TRBJ1-2	TGCAGCGCTGCTGGGACAGGGGATACCAGCACCTTC	CSAAGTGDTSTF
TRBD2	NA	TRBV5-6	TRBJ2-7	TGTGCCAGCAGCGCCGGACTAGCGGGAGTTCCGAGCGAGCAGTACTTC	CASSAGLAGVPSEQYF
NA	NA	TRBV7-9	TRBJ1-3	TGTGCCAGCAGCTTCGGGGGAAACACCATATATTTT	CASSFGGNTIYF
NA	NA	TRBV18	TRBJ1-1	TGTGCCAGCTCACTCAATCAGGTTGAAGCTTTCTTT	CASSLNQVEAFF
NA	NA	TRBV2	TRBJ2-1	TGTGCCAGCAGTGGCTCTCCCCGACTAGATCGGACGTACAATGAGCAGTTCTTC	CASSGSPRLDRTYNEQFF
NA	NA	TRBV18	TRBJ2-1	TGTGCCAGCTCACCTCGGACAGACCTGGGTGAGCAGTTCTTC	CASSPRTDLGEQFF
NA	NA	TRBV15	TRBJ2-1	TGTGCCACCAGCAATCGGGTCAATGAGCAGTTCTTC	CATSNRVNEQFF
NA	NA	TRBV21-1	TRBJ2-5	TGTGCCAGCAGCACCGGCAAAGGGACTAGAGAAGAGACCCAGTACTTC	CASSTGKGTREETQYF
NA	NA	TRBV5-1	TRBJ2-7	TGCGCCAGCAGCTCGACAGTATACTCCTACGAGCAGTACTTC	CASSSTVYSYEQYF
TRBD1	once	TRBV6-4	TRBJ2-6	TGTGCCAGCAGCCCTCGGGGACAGGGATACTCTGGGGCCAACGTCCTGACTTTC	CASSPRGQGYSGANVLTF
TRBD1	NA	TRBV5-5	TRBJ1-1	TGTGCCAGCAGCCGACAGGGATTAACTGAAGCTTTCTTT	CASSRQGLTEAFF
TRBD2	NA	TRBV6-5	TRBJ2-1	TGTGCCAGCAGTTTAAATAGCGGGAGGACCAATGAGCAGTTCTTC	CASSLNSGRTNEQFF
TRBD2	NA	TRBV27	TRBJ2-1	TGTGCCAGCAGTTACCCCAGCGGGAGGGCCGGGGATGAGCAGTTCTTC	CASSYPSGRAGDEQFF
NA	NA	TRBV2	TRBJ1-1	TGTGCCAGCAGCGGGCAAGGGGGGAACACTGAAGCTTTCTTT	CASSGQGGNTEAFF
NA	NA	TRBV5-1	TRBJ2-7	TGCGCCAGCAGCTTGGTGGCCCCGCCGAACTCCTACGAGCAGTACTTC	CASSLVAPPNSYEQYF
NA	NA	TRBV7-3	TRBJ2-1	TGTGCCAGCAGCTCGCGGGCGAGCTCCTACAATGAGCAGTTCTTC	CASSSRASSYNEQFF
TRBD2	NA	TRBV6-2/TRBV6-3	TRBJ2-7	TGTGCCAGCAGCGGACACGGGACTAGCGGGAGATACGAGCAGTACTTC	CASSGHGTSGRYEQYF
NA	NA	TRBV5-1	TRBJ1-5	TGCGCCAGCAGCTTAGGGGCCACTCAGCCCCAGCATTTT	CASSLGATQPQHF
NA	NA	TRBV12-5	TRBJ1-4	TGTGCTAGTGCAGGGTTTAATGAAAAACTGTTTTTT	CASAGFNEKLFF
TRBD1	NA	TRBV5-5	TRBJ1-1	TGTGCCAGCAGCTTGTTAGGACAGGTCTACACTGAAGCTTTCTTT	CASSLLGQVYTEAFF
NA	NA	TRBV7-2	TRBJ2-7	TGTGCCAGCAGCTTTGCTAAAACCTACGAGCAGTACTTC	CASSFAKTYEQYF
TRBD1	NA	TRBV2	TRBJ1-5	TGTGCCAGCAGCCTCCCGGGACAGGGAGTAGATTCCCAGCCCCAGCATTTT	CASSLPGQGVDSQPQHF
NA	NA	TRBV29-1	TRBJ1-2	TGCAGCGTTGACGGTATTGACTACACCTTC	CSVDGIDYTF